This T cell receptor (beta chain) was retrieved from a study of cytomegalovirus exposure and HLA in healthy donors. Findings and caveats of the study: In the analysis, some V segments, TRBV6-2 and TRBV6-3 included, were excluded as indistinguishable. High sensitivity and specificity were reportedly achieved when the classifier diagnosed cytomegalovirus status.

The PCR employed 60 Vbeta primers together with 13 Jbeta primers. Using immunoSEQ multiplex PCR, the repertoire was profiled, and TCRdb retains in-frame clones only, with some absent. The sample has about 170,000 clones; about 85% are singletons. Germline CDR1 and CDR2: SGHTA and FQGNSA. CDR3 size: 12 residues. V lost 5 bases and J lost 11; bases outside the gene matches: 8. Of note for this clone: Antigen specificity is unknown.

The source material was PBMCs. The gene calls are TRBV7-2 and TRBJ2-5, with 7 bases identical to TRBD2. This TCR came from a man under 40 in good health and CMV-seropositive. The CDR3 here is CASSVRSSGQYF. The CDR3 region has the DNA TGTGCCAGCAGCGTCCGATCTAGCGGACAGTACTTC. Supplemented by reference TRBV7-2 and TRBJ2-5, the full variable domain reads GAGVSQSPSNKVTEKGKDVELRCDPISGHTALYWYRQSLGQGLEFLIYFQGNSAPDKSGLPSDRFSAERTGGSVSTLTIQRTQQEDSAVYLCASSVRSSGQYFGPGTRLLVL.